A selection of T cell receptor beta chains follows, all from one sample in a study of control samples from healthy donors and cancer patients. Using immunoSEQ multiplex PCR, the repertoire was profiled, and TCRdb retains in-frame clones only, with some absent. This table holds roughly 150,000 clones, 80% to 95% found once. Specimen: blood. Receptors were obtained from a young man in good health. Both conserved end residues are part of each CDR3. A D gene is named only where the DNA matches it firmly.

V,D,J,length,CDR3
TRBV6-5,-,TRBJ2-3,16,CASSWSRDTYTDTQYF
TRBV28,TRBD2,TRBJ2-7,17,CASSFPFPSGRGSEQYF
TRBV5-6,-,TRBJ1-5,13,CASSRGVYQPQHF
TRBV2,-,TRBJ2-3,17,CASSELEGPASTDTQYF
TRBV4-1,TRBD2,TRBJ2-7,14,CASSLAGLAYEQYF
TRBV9,-,TRBJ2-2,15,CASNPDGTNTGELFF
TRBV19,-,TRBJ2-1,12,CASSPIEEDPFF
TRBV7-9,-,TRBJ2-1,14,CASSPPWAYNEQFF
TRBV12-3/TRBV12-4,TRBD2,TRBJ2-7,13,CASRREGPYEQYF
TRBV9,-,TRBJ2-3,17,CASSAFSGGAYTDTQYF
TRBV15,-,TRBJ1-6,15,CATSRDPGNYSPLHF